This TCR beta chain came from a study of T cells after yellow fever vaccination. TCRdb reprocessed the 5' RACE reads via MiXCR and lists one record per CDR3 protein. The sample holds 300,000 to 350,000 distinct CDR3 sequences, roughly 4% seen once. Comment on this clonotype: Its antigen is not identified.

The CDR3 is 14 residues long. V shed 3 bases and J 5 bases; nucleotides not matched to a gene: 4. Study conclusions and caveats: A large majority of primary-vaccination clones showed up again after the booster (about 97% CD4, around 90% CD8).

This chain joins TRBV12-3 or TRBV12-4 and TRBJ2-1; 7 positions agree with TRBD2. Sample: PBMCs, taken 5 days after the yellow fever booster vaccination. The sequence derives from a man aged 18-30 years who received the YFV17D yellow fever vaccine. The CDR3 coding sequence is TGTGCCAGCAGTTTTGTTGGGACTAACAATGAGCAGTTCTTC. This encodes CASSFVGTNNEQFF.